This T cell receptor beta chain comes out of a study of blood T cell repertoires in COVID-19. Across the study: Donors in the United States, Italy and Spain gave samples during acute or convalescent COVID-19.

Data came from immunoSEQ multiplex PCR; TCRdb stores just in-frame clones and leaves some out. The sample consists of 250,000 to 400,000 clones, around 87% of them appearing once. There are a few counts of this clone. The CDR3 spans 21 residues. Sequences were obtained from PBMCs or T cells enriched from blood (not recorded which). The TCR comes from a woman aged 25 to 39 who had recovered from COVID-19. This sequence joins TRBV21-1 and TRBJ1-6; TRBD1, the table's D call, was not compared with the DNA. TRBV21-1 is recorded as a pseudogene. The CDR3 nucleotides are TGTGCCAGCAGCCTCCCCCCCCCGGGACAGGGGCCCCGTGCTTCTAATTCACCCCTCCACTTT. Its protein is CASSLPPPGQGPRASNSPLHF.